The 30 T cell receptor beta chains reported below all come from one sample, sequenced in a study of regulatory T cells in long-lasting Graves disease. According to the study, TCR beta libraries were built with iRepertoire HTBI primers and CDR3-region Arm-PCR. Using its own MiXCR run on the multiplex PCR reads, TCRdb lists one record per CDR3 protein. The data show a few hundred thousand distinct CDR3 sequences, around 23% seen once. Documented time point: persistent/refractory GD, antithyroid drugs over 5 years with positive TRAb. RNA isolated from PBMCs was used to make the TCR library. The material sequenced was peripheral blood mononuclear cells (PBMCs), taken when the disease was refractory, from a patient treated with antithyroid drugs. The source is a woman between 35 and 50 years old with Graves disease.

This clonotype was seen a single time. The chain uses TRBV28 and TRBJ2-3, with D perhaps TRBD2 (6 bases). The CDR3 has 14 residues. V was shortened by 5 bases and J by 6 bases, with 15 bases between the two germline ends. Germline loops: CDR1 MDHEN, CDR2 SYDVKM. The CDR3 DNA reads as TGTGCCAGCAGTCCCGGAGGGGCGAGGGATACGCAGTATTTT. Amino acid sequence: CASSPGGARDTQYF.

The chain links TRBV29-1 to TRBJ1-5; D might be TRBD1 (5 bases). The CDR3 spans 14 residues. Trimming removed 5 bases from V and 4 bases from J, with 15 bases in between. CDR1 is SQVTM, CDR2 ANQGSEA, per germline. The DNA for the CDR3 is TGCAGCGTTTGGGCCGGGACGGCAAATCAGCCCCAGCATTTT. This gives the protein CSVWAGTANQPQHF.

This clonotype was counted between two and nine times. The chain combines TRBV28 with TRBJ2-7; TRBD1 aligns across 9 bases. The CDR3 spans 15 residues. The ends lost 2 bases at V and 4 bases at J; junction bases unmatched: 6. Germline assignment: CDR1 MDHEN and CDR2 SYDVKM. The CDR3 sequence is CASSLPLGQGYEQYF. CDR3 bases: TGTGCCAGCAGTTTACCCCTAGGACAGGGGTACGAGCAGTACTTC.

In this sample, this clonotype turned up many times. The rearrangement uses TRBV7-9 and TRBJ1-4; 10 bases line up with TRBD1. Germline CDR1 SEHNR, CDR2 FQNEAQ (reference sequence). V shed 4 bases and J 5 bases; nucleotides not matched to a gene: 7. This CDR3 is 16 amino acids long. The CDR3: CASSWNRDRGNEKLFF. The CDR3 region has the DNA TGTGCCAGCAGCTGGAACCGGGACAGGGGAAATGAAAAACTGTTTTTT.

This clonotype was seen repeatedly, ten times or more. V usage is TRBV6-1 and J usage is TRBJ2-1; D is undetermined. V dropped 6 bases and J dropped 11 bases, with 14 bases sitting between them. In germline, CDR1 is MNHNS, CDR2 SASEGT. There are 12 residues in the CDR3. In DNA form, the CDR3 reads TGTGCCAGCAGGGCGGTGACCCCTAAGCAGTTCTTC. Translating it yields CASRAVTPKQFF.

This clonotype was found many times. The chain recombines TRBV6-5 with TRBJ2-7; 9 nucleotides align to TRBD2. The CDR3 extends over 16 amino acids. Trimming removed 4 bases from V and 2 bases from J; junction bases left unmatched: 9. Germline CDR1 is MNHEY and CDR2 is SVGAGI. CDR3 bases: TGTGCCAGCAGTTCCAGGATAGCGGGAGTGCCCTACGAGCAGTACTTC. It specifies CASSSRIAGVPYEQYF.

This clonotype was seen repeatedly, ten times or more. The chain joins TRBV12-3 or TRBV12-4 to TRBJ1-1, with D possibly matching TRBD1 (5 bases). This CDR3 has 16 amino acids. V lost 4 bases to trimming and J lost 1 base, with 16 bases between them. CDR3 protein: CASSWTLREGNTEAFF. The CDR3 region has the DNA TGTGCCAGCAGTTGGACTCTCAGGGAGGGGAACACTGAAGCTTTCTTT.

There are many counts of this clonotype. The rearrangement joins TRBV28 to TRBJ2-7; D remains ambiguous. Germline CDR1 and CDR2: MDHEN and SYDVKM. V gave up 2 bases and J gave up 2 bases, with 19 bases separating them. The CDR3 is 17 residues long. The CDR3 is CASSLRLGLARTYEQYF. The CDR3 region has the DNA TGTGCCAGCAGTTTACGCCTCGGTCTCGCGCGAACCTACGAGCAGTACTTC.

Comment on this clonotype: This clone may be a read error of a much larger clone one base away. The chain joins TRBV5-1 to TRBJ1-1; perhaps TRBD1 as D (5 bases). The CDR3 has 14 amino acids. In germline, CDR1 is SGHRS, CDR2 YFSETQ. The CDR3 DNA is TGCGCCAGCTGCTTAATAGGAGGGGAGACTGAAGCTTTCTTT. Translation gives CASCLIGGETEAFF.

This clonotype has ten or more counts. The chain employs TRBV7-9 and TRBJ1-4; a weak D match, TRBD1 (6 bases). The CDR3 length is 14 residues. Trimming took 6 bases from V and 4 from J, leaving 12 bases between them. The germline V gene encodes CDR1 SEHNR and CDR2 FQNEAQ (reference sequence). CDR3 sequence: CASRDGQINEKLFF. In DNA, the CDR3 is TGTGCCAGCAGGGATGGACAGATTAATGAAAAACTGTTTTTT.

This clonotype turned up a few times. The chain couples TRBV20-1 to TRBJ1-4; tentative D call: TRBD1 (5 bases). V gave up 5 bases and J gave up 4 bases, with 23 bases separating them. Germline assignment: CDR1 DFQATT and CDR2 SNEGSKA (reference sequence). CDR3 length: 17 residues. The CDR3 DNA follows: TGCAGTGCTCTCCCGTCTCGGGACCGGCAACTTAATGAAAAACTGTTTTTT. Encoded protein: CSALPSRDRQLNEKLFF.

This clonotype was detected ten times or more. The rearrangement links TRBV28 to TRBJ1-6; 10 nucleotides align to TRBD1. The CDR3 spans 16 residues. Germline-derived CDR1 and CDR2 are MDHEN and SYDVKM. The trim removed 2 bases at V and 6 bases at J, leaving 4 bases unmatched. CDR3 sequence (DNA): TGTGCCAGCAGTTTAGGGACAGGGGAACCTAATTCACCCCTCCACTTT. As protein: CASSLGTGEPNSPLHF.

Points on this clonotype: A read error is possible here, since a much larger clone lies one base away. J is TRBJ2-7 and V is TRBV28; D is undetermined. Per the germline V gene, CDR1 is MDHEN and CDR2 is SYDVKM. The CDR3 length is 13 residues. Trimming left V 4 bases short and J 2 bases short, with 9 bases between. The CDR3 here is CASSCQAAYEQYF. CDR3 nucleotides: TGTGCCAGCAGTTGCCAGGCAGCCTACGAGCAGTACTTC.

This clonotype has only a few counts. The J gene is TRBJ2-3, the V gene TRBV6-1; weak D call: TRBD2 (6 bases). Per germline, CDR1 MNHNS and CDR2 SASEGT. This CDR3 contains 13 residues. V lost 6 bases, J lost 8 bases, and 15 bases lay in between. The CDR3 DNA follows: TGTGCCAGCAGGTGGGACTCTACCGGTACGCAGTATTTT. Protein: CASRWDSTGTQYF.

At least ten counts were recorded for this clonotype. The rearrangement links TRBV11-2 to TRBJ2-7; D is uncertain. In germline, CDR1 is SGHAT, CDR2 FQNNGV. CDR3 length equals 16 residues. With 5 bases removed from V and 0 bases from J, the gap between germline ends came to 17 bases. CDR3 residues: CASSQIRRGNSYEQYF. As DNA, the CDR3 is TGTGCCAGCAGCCAAATAAGGAGAGGAAACTCCTACGAGCAGTACTTC.

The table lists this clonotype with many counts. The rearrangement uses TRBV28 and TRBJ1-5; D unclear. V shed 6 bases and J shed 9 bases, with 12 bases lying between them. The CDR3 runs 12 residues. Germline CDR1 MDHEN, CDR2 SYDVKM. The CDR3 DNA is TGTGCCAGCAGACTCAGTGAGAGGCCCCAGCATTTT. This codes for CASRLSERPQHF.

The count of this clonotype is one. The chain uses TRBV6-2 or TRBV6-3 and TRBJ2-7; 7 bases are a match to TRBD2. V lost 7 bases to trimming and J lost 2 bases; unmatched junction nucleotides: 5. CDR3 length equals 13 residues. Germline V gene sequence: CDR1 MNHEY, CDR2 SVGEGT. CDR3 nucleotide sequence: TGTGCCAGCAAACGGGGGGAAACCTACGAGCAGTACTTC. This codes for CASKRGETYEQYF.

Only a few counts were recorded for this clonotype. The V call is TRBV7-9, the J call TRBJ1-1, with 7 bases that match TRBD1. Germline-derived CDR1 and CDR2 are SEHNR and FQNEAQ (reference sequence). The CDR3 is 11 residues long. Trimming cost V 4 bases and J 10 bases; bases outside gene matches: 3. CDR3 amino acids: CASSYHRGAFF. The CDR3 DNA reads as TGTGCCAGCAGCTACCACAGGGGAGCTTTCTTT.

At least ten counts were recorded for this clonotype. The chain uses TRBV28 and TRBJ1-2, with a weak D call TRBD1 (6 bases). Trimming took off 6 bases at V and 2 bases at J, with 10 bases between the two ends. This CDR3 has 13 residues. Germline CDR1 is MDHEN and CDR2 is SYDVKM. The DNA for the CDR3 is TGTGCCAGCAGCAACAGGGTCAACTATGGCTACACCTTC. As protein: CASSNRVNYGYTF.

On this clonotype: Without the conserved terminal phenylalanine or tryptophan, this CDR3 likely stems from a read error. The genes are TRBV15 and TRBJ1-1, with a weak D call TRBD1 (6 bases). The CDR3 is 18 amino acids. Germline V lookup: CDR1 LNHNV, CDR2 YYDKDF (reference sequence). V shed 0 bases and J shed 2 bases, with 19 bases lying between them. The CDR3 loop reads CATSRDPMWRGANTEAFI. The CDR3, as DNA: TGTGCCACCAGCAGAGATCCTATGTGGAGGGGGGCCAACACTGAAGCTTTCATT.

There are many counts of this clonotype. The CDR3 spells CASNPALAGVDEQFF. The CDR3 DNA follows: TGTGCCAGCAACCCAGCGCTAGCGGGAGTGGATGAGCAGTTCTTC. This sequence joins TRBV28 and TRBJ2-1; the match to TRBD2 covers 10 bases. CDR3 size: 15 residues. CDR1 is MDHEN and CDR2 is SYDVKM in the germline V gene. V lost 7 bases, J lost 8 bases, and 11 bases stayed unmatched.

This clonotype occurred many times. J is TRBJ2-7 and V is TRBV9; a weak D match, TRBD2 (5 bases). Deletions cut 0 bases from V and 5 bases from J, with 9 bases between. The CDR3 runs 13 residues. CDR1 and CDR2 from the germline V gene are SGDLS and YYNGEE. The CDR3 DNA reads TGTGCCAGCAGCGTAGATAGAGGGAACGAGCAGTACTTC. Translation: CASSVDRGNEQYF.

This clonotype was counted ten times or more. The CDR3 here is CASSLGFTVNTYEQYF. DNA for the CDR3: TGTGCCAGCAGTTTAGGCTTTACAGTTAATACCTACGAGCAGTACTTC. The chain employs TRBV28 and TRBJ2-7; D is undetermined. From germline, CDR1 is MDHEN and CDR2 SYDVKM. This CDR3 contains 16 residues. With 2 bases removed from V and 2 bases from J, the gap between germline ends came to 16 bases.

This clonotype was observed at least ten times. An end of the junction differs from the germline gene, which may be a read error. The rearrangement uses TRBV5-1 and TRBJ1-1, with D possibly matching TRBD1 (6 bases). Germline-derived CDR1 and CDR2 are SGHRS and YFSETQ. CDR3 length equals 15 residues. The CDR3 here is CASSLPGTTNTEAFF. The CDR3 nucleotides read TGTGCCAGCAGCCTACCCGGGACAACGAACACTGAAGCTTTCTTT.

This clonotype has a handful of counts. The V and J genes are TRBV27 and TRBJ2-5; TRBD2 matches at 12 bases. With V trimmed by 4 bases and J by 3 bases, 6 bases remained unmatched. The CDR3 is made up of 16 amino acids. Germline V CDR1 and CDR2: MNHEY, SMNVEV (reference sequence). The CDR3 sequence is CASSSRTSGVKETQYF. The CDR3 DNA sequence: TGTGCCAGCAGTTCTCGGACTAGCGGGGTTAAAGAGACCCAGTACTTC.

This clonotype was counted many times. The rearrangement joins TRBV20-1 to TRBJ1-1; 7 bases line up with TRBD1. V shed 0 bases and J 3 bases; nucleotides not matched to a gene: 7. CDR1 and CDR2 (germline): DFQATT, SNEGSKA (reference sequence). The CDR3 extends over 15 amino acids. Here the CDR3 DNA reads TGCAGTGCTAGAGATCTAAGACAGGGTTACACTGAAGCTTTCTTT. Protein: CSARDLRQGYTEAFF.

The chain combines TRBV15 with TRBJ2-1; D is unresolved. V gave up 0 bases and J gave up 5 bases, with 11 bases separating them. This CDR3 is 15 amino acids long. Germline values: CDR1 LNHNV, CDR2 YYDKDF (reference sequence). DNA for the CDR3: TGTGCCACCAGCAGAGAAAGGGATCGGGACAATGAGCAGTTCTTC. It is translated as CATSRERDRDNEQFF.

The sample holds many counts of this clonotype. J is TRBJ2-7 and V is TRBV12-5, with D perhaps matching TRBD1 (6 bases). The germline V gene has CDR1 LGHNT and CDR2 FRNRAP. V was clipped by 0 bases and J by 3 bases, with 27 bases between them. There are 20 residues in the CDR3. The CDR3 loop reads CASGLVPQEWGRSRGYEQYF. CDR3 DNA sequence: TGTGCTAGTGGTTTGGTCCCCCAGGAATGGGGGCGCTCGAGAGGCTACGAGCAGTACTTC.

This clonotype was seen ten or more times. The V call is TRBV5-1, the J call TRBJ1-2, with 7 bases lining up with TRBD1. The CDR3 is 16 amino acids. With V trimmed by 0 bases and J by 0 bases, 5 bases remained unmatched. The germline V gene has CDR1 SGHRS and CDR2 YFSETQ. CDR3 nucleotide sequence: TGCGCCAGCAGCTTGGACAGGGGTCAAGCTAACTATGGCTACACCTTC. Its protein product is CASSLDRGQANYGYTF.

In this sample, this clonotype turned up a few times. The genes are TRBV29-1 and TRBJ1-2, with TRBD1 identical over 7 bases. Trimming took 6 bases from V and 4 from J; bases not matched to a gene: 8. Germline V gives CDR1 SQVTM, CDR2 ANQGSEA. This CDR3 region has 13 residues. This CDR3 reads CSVVRGRGYGYTF. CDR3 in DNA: TGCAGCGTGGTTAGGGGGCGCGGCTATGGCTACACCTTC.